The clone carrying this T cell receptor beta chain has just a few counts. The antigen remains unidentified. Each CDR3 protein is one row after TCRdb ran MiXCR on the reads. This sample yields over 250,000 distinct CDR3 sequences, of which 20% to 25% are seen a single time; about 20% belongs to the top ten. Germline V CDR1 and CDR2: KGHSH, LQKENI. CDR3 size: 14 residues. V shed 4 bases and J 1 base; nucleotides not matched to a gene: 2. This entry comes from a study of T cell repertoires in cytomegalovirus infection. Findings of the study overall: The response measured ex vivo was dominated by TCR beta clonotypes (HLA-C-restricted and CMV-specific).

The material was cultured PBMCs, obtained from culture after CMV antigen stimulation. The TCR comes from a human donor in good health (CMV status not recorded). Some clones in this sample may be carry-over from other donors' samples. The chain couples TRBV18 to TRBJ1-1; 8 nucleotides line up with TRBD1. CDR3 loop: CASSQGQENTEAFF. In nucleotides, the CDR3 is TGTGCCAGCTCACAGGGACAGGAGAACACTGAAGCTTTCTTT. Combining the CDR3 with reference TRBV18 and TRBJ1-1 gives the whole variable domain NAGVMQNPRHLVRRRGQEARLRCSPMKGHSHVYWYRQLPEEGLKFMVYLQKENIIDESGMPKERFSAEFPKEGPSILRIQQVVRGDSAAYFCASSQGQENTEAFFGQGTRLTVV.